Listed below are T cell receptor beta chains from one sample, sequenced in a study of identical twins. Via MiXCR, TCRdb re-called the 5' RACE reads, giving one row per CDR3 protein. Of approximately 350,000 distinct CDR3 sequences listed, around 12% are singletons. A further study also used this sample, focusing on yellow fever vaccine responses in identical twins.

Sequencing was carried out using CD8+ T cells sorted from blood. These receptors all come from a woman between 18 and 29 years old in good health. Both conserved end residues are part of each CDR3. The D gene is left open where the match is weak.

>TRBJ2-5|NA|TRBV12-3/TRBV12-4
CASSQSTSWEETQYF
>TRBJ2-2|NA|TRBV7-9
CASSQEAYSGELFF
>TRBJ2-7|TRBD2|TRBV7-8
CASSPVSGSSYEQYF
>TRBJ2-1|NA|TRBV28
CASSSIGNNHNEQFF
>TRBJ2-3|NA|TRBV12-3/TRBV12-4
CASSFLLTDTQYF
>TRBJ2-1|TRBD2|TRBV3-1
CASSQDPGTSGSVYNEQFF
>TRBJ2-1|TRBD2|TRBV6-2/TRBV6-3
CASGLAGGADEQFF
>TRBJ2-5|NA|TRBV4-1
CASSQDGGTQYF
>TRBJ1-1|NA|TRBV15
CATSRDRGRVNTEAFF
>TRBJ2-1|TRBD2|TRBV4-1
CAGSPSGLAEYNEQFF
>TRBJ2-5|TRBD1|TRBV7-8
CASSWDRGSQETQYF
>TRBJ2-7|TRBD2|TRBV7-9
CASSLRGTSGTPYEQYF
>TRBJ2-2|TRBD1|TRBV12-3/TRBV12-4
CATAGTGYTGELFF
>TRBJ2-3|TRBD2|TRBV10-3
CAISDPTSGSTDTQYF
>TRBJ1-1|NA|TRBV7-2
CASRTDEAFF
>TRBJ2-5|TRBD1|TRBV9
CASSVGTGVLETQYF
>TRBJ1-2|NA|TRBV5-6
CASSLGNMGIYDGYTF
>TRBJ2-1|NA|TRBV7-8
CASSPETGFQNEQFF
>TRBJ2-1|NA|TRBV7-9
CASSLGLRSYNEQFF
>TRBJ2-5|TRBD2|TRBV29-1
CSVEPRLAGWEETQYF
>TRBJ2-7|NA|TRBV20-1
CSARGPNYEQYF
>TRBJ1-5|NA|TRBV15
CATSRDSQPQHF
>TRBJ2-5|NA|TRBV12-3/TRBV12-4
CASSTPLGGGRVQETQYF
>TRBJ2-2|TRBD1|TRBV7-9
CASSARDSNTGELFF
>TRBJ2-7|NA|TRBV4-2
CASSQGWGEQYF
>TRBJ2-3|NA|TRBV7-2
CASSLALPAGTDTQYF
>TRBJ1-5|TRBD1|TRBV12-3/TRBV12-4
CASSTDRESNQPQHF
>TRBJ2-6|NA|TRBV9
CASSVYGTGKRANVLTF
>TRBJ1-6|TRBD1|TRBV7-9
CAVNKGTGDNSPLHF
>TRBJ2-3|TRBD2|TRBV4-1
CASSQRTRGTDTQYF
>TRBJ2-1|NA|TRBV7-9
CASSFPGTSSYNEQFF
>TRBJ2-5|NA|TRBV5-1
CASSLGQGWLEETQYF
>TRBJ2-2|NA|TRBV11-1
CASSFPLERKSNTGELFF
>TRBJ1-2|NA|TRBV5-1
CASSLGRPGYGYTF
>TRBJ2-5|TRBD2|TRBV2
CASSDVLAGLQETQYF
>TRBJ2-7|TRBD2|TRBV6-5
CASSWGGLSYEQYF
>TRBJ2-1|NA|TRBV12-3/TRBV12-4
CASSPFVSGNEQFF
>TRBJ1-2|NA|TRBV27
CASSLYPLAGDGYTF
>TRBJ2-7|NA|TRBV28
CASSSSRTPRFYEQYF
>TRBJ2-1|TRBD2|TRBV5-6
CASSPVAGSIGGYNEQFF
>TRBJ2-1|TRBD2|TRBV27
CATTGTSSYNEQFF
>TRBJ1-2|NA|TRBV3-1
CASSQVQGGGYTF
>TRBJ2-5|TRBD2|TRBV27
CASSLSSGRARETQYF
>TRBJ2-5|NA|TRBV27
CASSSPGLRETQYF
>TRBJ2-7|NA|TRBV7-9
CASSNLVDYEQYF
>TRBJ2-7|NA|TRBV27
CASSLTGREQTYEQYF
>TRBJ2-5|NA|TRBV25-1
CASSEFDTYFPGETQYF
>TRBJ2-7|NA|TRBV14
CASSHSLYEQYF
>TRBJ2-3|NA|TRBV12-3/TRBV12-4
CASSKTGINTDTQYF
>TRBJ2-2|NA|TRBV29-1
CSVERDGANTGELFF
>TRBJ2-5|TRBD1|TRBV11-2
CASSLVDRGPETQYF
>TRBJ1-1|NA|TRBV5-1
CASSLARGGGTEAFF
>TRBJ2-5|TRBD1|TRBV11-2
CASRGQGGYQETQYF